This T cell receptor beta chain emerged from a study of T cell changes during pregnancy in multiple sclerosis. Germline V gene lookup returns CDR1 SNHLY and CDR2 FYNNEI. The CDR3 is 16 residues long. V gave up 6 bases and J gave up 4 bases; unmatched junction bases: 5. Measured with immunoSEQ multiplex PCR; TCRdb has only the in-frame clones, and not every one. Found here are about 31,000 clones, about nine tenths of them singletons; the top ten hold about 4.5%. The sample here was CD8+ T cells from peripheral blood mononuclear cells, taken in the second trimester of pregnancy. This sequence was found in a female donor with multiple sclerosis, enrolled in a pregnancy study. The chain uses TRBV2 and TRBJ2-1; TRBD2 matches 14 bases. The CDR3 region has the DNA TGTGCCAGCAGGGCAGGACTAGCGGGAGGATACAATGAGCAGTTCTTC. Residues: CASRAGLAGGYNEQFF.